This TCR beta chain was sequenced in a study of regulatory T cells in long-lasting Graves disease. Whole-study results and caveats: Patients with persistent Graves' had lower TCR diversity than newly diagnosed patients.

Germline V gene sequence: CDR1 MNHEY, CDR2 SVGEGT. The CDR3 runs to 16 residues. Trimming left V 0 bases short and J 6 bases short, with 18 bases between. As for time point: newly diagnosed GD, antithyroid drugs for less than 3 months. PBMC RNA served as the TCR library source. Arm-PCR of CDR3 regions with iRepertoire HTBI primers generated TCR beta libraries. From the multiplex PCR reads, TCRdb called clonotypes with MiXCR, one entry per CDR3 protein. The table has hundreds of thousands of distinct CDR3 sequences, about 16% seen once. A word on this clonotype: The antigen is not known.

The same sample was also studied in work on T cells in Graves' hyperthyroidism and ophthalmopathy.

The specimen was peripheral blood mononuclear cells (PBMCs), collected at new diagnosis, from a patient treated with antithyroid drugs. The source of this sequence is a woman aged 35-65 years with Graves disease. This chain uses TRBV6-2 or TRBV6-3 with TRBJ2-7, with D perhaps assigned TRBD1 or TRBD2 (7 bases each). The DNA for the CDR3 is TGTGCCAGCAGTTACTCGAGTACAGGGGAGCGGGGCGAGCAGTACTTC. Translation gives CASSYSSTGERGEQYF.